This TCR beta chain comes out of a study of blood T cell repertoires in COVID-19. Whole-study context: Acute-phase and convalescent COVID-19 samples originated in the United States, Italy and Spain.

With V trimmed by 5 bases and J by 8 bases, 13 bases remained unmatched. Germline lookup yields CDR1 MNHEY and CDR2 SMNVEV (reference sequence). CDR3 length: 15 residues. The data were produced by immunoSEQ multiplex PCR, yet TCRdb's version contains in-frame clones alone and is incomplete. Among approximately 210,000 clones listed, about 91% were seen once. The chain recombines TRBV27 with TRBJ1-2; 8 bases line up with TRBD1. The TCR sequence derives from a woman between 40 and 50 years old with acute or convalescent COVID-19. What was sequenced was peripheral blood. The CDR3 region is CASSRRGTGGWGYTF. In DNA, the CDR3 is TGTGCCAGCAGTCGCCGGGGAACAGGGGGGTGGGGCTACACCTTC.